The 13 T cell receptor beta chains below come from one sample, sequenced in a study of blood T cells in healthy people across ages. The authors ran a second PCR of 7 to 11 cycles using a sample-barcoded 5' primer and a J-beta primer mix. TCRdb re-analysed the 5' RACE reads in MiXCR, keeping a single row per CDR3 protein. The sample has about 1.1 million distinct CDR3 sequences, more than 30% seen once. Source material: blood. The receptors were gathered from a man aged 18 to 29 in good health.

CDR3 region: CASAGSNTGELFF. As DNA, the CDR3 is TGTGCCAGCGCGGGTTCGAACACCGGGGAGCTGTTTTTT. The chain has TRBV12-3 or TRBV12-4 and TRBJ2-2; a possible D gene is TRBD2 (5 bases). The CDR3 loop spans 13 amino acids. The V gene lost 8 bases and the J gene lost 0 bases, with 7 bases spanning the gap.

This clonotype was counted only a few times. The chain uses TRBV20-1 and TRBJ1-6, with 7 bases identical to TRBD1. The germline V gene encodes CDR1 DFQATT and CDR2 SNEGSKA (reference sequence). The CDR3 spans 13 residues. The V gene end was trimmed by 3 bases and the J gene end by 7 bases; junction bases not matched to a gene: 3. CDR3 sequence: CSARRDSNSPLHF. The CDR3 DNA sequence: TGCAGTGCTAGGAGGGACAGCAATTCACCCCTCCACTTT.

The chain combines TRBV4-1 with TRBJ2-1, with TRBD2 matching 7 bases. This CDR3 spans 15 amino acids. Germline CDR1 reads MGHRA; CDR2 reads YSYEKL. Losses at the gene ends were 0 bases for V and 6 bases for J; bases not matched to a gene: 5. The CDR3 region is CASSQDPREGNEQFF. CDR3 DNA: TGCGCCAGCAGCCAAGATCCCAGGGAGGGCAATGAGCAGTTCTTC.

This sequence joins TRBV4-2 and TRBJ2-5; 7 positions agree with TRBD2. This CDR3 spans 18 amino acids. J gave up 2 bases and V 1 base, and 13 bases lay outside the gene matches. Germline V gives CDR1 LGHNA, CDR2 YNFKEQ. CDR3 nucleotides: TGTGCCAGCAGCCAAGTGTCCCCAGGGACTAATCGACAAGAGACCCAGTACTTC. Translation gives CASSQVSPGTNRQETQYF.

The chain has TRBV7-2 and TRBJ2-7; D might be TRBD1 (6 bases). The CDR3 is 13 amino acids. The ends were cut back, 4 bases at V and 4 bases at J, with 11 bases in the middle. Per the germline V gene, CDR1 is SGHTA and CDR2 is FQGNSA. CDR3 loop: CASSSSGQYEQYF. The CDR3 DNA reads TGTGCCAGCAGCTCCTCGGGACAATACGAGCAGTACTTC.

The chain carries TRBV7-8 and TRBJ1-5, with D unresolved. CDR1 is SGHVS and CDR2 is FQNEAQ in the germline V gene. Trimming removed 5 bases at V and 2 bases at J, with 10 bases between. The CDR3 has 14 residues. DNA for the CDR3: TGTGCCAGCAGCCGGGCGGCGGGCAATCAGCCCCAGCATTTT. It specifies CASSRAAGNQPQHF.

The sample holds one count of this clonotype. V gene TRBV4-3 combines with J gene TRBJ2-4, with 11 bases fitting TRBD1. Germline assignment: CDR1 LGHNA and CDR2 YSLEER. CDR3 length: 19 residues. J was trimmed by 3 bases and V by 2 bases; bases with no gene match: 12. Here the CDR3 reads CASSQSRPRGQGVKNIQYF. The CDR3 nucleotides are TGCGCCAGCAGCCAAAGCCGCCCCCGGGGACAGGGGGTCAAAAACATTCAGTACTTC.

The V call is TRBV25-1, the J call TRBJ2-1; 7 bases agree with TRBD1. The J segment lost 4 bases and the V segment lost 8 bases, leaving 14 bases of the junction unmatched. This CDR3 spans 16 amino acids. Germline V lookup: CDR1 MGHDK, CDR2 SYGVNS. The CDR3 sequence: CASDSGGYFPYNEQFF. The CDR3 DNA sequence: TGTGCCAGCGACTCAGGGGGTTACTTTCCATACAATGAGCAGTTCTTC.

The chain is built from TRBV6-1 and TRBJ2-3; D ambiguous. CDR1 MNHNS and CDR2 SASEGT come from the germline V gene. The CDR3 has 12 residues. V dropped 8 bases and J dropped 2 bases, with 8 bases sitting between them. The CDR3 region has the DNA TGTGCCAGCGCAGGCAACACAGATACGCAGTATTTT. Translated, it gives CASAGNTDTQYF.

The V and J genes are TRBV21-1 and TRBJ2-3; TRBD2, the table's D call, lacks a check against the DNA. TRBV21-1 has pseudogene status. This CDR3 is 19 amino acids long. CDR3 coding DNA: TGTGCCAGCACCCCGAGGGCTAGCGGGGGGCCTCAATGCTTAGATACGCAGTATTTT. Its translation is CASTPRASGGPQCLDTQYF.

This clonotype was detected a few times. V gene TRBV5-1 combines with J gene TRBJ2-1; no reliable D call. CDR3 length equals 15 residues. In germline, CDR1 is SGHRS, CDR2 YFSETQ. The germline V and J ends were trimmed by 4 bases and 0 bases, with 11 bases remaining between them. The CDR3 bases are TGCGCCAGCAGCCCTGCTCCGAGCTCCTACAATGAGCAGTTCTTC. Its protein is CASSPAPSSYNEQFF.

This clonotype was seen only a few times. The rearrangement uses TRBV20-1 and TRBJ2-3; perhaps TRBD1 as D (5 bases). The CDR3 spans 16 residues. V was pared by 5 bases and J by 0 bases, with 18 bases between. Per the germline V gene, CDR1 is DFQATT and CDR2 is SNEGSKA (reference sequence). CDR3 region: CSALGQLISSTDTQYF. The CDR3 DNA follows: TGCAGTGCTTTGGGGCAGCTAATCTCTAGCACAGATACGCAGTATTTT.

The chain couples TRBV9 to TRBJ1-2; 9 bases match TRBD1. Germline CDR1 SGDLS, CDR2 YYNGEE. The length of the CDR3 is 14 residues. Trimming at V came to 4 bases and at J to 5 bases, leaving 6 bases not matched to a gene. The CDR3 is CASSLDDRGYGYTF. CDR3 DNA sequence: TGTGCCAGCAGCTTAGATGACAGGGGGTATGGCTACACCTTC.